This T cell receptor beta chain was retrieved from a study of T-cell memory formation after mild COVID-19. At the level of the study: TCR clusters largely stayed donor specific. The study, taken as a whole, reports: Memory from before infection featured some responding clones, which suggests cross-reactive memory joined.

Comments on this clonotype: Antigen: not known.

CDR1 and CDR2 (germline): SGHRS, YFSETQ. Deletions cut 6 bases from V and 3 bases from J, with 15 bases between. This CDR3 is built from 14 residues. Libraries for TCRalpha and TCRbeta carried sample barcodes and unique molecular identifiers via 5'RACE. From the 5' RACE reads, TCRdb called clonotypes with MiXCR, one entry per CDR3 protein. Of around 340,000 distinct CDR3 sequences in the sample, roughly 13% were seen once. Material for sequencing was PBMCs or a T cell subset sorted from them (not recorded which). The chain joins TRBV5-1 to TRBJ1-1, with a tentative D call TRBD1 (5 bases). The clonotype comes from a man between 18 and 29 years old who had mild COVID-19 (a few samples of this study predate the infection). Cell type and time point are not known. The CDR3 loop reads CASNKGTGDTEAFF. As DNA, the CDR3 is TGCGCCAGCAATAAGGGGACGGGGGACACTGAAGCTTTCTTT.